This T cell receptor beta chain derives from a study of CD8 T cells in Susac syndrome. Random hexamers were used to reverse transcribe an amount of roughly 0.45 to 1 ug RNA. Coverage of TCR beta CDR3 amplification by immunoSEQ multiplex PCR extended to 54 Vbeta and 13 Jbeta. One entry per CDR3 protein results from TCRdb running MiXCR on the immunoSEQ multiplex PCR reads. Of around 200,000 distinct CDR3 sequences in the sample, approximately 95% were seen once. The germline V and J ends were trimmed by 5 bases and 2 bases, with 13 bases remaining between them. Germline values: CDR1 MNHEY, CDR2 SVGAGI. There are 14 residues in the CDR3.

The rearrangement uses TRBV6-5 and TRBJ2-7, with D tentatively TRBD1 (5 bases). Sequenced input: CD4+ T cells from PBMCs. This clonotype was obtained from a human donor with Susac syndrome. The CDR3 coding sequence is TGTGCCAGCAGTCACACGACAGCTACCTACGAGCAGTACTTC. Translation: CASSHTTATYEQYF.